The rows below give T cell receptor beta chains drawn from one sample of a study of T cell responses to AZD1222 COVID-19 vaccine. Generated by immunoSEQ multiplex PCR, the TCRdb table keeps only in-frame clones and is missing some. The table has roughly 160,000 clones, around 87% seen once; the top ten hold about 6.9%. The source was peripheral blood, collected on day 0 of AZD1222 vaccination. These receptors were collected from an adult in good health. The conserved cysteine and the conserved F or W are not part of the CDR3 here. Fields, in order: V gene, CDR3 protein.

>TRBV19
ASSIQGLPNEKLF
>TRBV20-1
SAGRYEQY
>TRBV27
ASSLRGPGTGGKGTEAF
>TRBV19
ASSRQDNEQF
>TRBV5-1
ASSLQPGGWETQY
>TRBV5-6
ASSRVRKGISGNTIY
>TRBV30
AWSRAVNQPQH
>TRBV19
ASSISQGSNYGYT
>TRBV2
ASREPGTGGSHEQY
>TRBV7-9
ASSPLTGLSSYEQY
>TRBV12-3/TRBV12-4
ASRPGQGVQY
>TRBV9
ASSEPGRTFTGELF
>TRBV19
ASSIGQISGANVLT
>TRBV11-3
ASSRSGPNTGELF
>TRBV19
ASSGLMNTEAF
>TRBV24-1
ATSDPGTGNSDQPQH
>TRBV4-2
ASSQDRGHRSGHNEKLF
>TRBV11-3
ASSYGGEGSFEEQY
>TRBV9
ASSASAGGELF
>TRBV11-3
ASSLDSTSYEQY
>TRBV4-1
ASSLRTDTQY
>TRBV7-2
ASSPGTAYGYT
>TRBV6-5
ASSTAGNYGYT
>TRBV10-3
AIKGPSTDTQY
>TRBV30
ACLERGYEQY
>TRBV9
ASSVVRSSGGPKETQY
>TRBV6-2/TRBV6-3
ASSYPDRGLPF
>TRBV25-1
ASSLNPGRRTEQF